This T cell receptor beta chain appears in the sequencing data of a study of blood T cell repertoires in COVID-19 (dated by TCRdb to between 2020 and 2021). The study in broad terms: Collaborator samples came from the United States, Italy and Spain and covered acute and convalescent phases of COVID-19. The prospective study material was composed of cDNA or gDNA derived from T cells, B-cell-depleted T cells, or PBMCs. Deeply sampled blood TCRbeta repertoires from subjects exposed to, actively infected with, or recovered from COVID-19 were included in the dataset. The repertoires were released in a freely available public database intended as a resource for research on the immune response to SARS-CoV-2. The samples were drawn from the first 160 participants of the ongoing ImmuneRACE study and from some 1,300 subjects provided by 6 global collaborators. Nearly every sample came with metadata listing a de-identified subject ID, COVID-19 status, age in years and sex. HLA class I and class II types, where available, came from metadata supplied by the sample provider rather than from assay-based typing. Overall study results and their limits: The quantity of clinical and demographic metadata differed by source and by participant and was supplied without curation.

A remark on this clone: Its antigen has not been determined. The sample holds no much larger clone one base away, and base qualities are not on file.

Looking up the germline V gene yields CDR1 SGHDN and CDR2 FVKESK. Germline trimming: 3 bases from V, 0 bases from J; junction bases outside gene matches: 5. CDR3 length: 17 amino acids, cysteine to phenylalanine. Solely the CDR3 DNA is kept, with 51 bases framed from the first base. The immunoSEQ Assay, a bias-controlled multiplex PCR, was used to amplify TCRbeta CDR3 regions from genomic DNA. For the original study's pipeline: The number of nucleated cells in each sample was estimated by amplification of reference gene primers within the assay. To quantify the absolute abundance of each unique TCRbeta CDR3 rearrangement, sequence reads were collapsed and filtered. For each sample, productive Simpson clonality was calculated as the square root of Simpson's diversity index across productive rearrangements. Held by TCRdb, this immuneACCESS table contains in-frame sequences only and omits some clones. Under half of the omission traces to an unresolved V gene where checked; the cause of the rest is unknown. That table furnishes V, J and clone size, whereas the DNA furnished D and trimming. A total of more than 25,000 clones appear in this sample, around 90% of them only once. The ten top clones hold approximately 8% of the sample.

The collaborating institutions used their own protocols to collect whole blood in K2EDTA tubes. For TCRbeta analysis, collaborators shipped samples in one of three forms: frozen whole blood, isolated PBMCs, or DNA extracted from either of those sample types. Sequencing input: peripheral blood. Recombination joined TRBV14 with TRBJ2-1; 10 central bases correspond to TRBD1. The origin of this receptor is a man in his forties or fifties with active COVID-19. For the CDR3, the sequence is CASSHDRGLGSYNEQFF. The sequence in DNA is TGTGCCAGCAGCCACGACAGGGGGCTAGGCTCCTACAATGAGCAGTTCTTC.